Reported below is one TCR beta chain. Trimming took off 2 bases at V and 3 bases at J, with 14 bases between the two ends. Germline CDR1 reads MNHEY; CDR2 reads SVGAGI. The CDR3 contains 15 residues. This sample was included in a study of T-cell reconstitution after alpha-beta-depleted transplantation in children. Unique molecular identifiers were used in preparing the TCRbeta library. In TCRdb, the PCR reads were re-called with MiXCR into one record per CDR3 protein. The sample lists about 460,000 distinct CDR3 sequences, around 12% occurring once. The material was PBMCs from the stem cell graft donor, obtained from the stem cell graft. This TCR was recovered from a human donor who donated a stem cell graft to a child with combined immunodeficiency. The chain carries TRBV6-5 and TRBJ2-7, with D maybe TRBD2 (7 bases). CDR3 region: CASSYSGGAFYEQYF. CDR3 nucleotides: TGTGCCAGCAGTTACAGTGGGGGGGCCTTCTACGAGCAGTACTTC.